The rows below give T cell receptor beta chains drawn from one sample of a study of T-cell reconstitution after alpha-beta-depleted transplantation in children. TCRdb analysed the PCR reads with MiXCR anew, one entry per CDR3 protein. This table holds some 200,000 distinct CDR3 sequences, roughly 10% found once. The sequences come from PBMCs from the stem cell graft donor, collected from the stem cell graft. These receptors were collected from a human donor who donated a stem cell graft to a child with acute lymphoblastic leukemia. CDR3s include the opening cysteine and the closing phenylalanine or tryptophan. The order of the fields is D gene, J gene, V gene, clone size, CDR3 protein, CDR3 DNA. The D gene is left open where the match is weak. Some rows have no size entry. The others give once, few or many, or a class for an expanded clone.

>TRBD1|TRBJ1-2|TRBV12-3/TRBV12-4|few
CASSPMTGYGYTF
TGTGCCAGCAGCCCTATGACAGGGTATGGCTACACCTTC
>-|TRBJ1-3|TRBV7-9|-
CASSLDRSQLFSGNTIYF
TGTGCCAGCAGCTTAGACAGGTCCCAACTTTTCTCTGGAAACACCATATATTTT
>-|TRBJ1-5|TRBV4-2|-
CASSLGRDLNQPQHF
TGTGCCAGCAGTCTCGGTAGGGACCTCAATCAGCCCCAGCATTTT
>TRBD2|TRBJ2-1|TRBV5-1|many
CASSLETSGYNEQFF
TGCGCCAGCAGCTTGGAGACTAGCGGTTACAATGAGCAGTTCTTC
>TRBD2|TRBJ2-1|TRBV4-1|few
CASSHLLAGVRNEQFF
TGCGCCAGCAGCCACCTCTTAGCGGGGGTCCGAAATGAGCAGTTCTTC
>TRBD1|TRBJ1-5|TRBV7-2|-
CASSLRQGDIVGNQPQHF
TGTGCCAGCAGCTTACGACAGGGGGATATAGTAGGGAATCAGCCCCAGCATTTT
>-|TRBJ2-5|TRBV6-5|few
CASSYSGTASPETQYF
TGTGCCAGCAGTTACTCCGGGACCGCGTCTCCTGAGACCCAGTACTTC
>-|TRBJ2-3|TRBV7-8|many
CASQPIPDTQYF
TGTGCCAGCCAACCGATTCCAGATACGCAGTATTTT
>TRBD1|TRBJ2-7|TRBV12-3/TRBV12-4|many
CASSLMGQYYEQYF
TGTGCCAGCAGTTTAATGGGACAGTACTACGAGCAGTACTTC
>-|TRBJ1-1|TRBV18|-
CASSPLWRRDMNTEAFF
TGTGCCAGCTCACCACTGTGGAGGCGGGATATGAACACTGAAGCTTTCTTT
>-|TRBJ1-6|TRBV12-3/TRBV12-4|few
CASRLETGGDSPLHF
TGTGCCAGCAGGCTTGAGACAGGAGGGGATTCACCCCTCCACTTT
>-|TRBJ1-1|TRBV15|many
CATSRDSNTEAFF
TGTGCCACCAGCAGGGACAGTAACACTGAAGCTTTCTTT
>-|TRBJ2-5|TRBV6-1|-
CASSEQPPGTQETQYF
TGTGCCAGCAGTGAACAGCCCCCCGGGACCCAAGAGACCCAGTACTTC
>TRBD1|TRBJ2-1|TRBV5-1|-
CASSWREQGNEQFF
TGCGCCAGCAGCTGGAGAGAACAGGGGAATGAGCAGTTCTTC